This T cell receptor beta chain comes out of a study of blood T cell repertoires in COVID-19. The method was immunoSEQ multiplex PCR; TCRdb's version includes in-frame clones alone and lacks a portion of them. The profile shows tens of thousands of clones, over 75% of them singletons. The CDR3 runs 16 residues. J lost 5 bases, V lost 0 bases, and 9 bases had no gene match. Germline V CDR1 and CDR2: MNHEY, SVGAGI. Specimen: peripheral blood. The receptor's source is a human donor with acute or convalescent COVID-19. The donor label of this sample is uncertain. The chain uses TRBV6-5 and TRBJ2-7, with 8 bases matching TRBD1. Here the CDR3 DNA reads TGTGCCAGCAGTTACTCGATTCGTCAGGGGGCCCACGAGCAGTACTTC. Protein product: CASSYSIRQGAHEQYF.